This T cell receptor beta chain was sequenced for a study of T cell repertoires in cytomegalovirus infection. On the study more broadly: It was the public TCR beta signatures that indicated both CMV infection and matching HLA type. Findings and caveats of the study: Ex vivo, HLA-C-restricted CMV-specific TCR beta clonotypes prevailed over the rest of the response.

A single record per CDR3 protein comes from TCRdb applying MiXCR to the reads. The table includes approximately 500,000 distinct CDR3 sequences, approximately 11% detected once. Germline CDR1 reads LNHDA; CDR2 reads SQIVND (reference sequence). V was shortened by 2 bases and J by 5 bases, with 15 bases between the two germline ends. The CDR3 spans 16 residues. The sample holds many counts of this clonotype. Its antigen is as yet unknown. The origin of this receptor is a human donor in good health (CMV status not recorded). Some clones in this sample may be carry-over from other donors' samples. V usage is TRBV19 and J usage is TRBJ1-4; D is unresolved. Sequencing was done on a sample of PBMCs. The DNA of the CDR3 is TGTGCCAGTAGTATAAACCCAGGAGCGGCGAATGAAAAACTGTTTTTT. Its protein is CASSINPGAANEKLFF.